This T cell receptor (beta chain) appears in the sequencing data of a study of OX40 agonist ivuxolimab in advanced cancers. Study-wide background: Patients undergoing dose escalation presented with hepatocellular carcinoma, melanoma, renal cell or head and neck cancer.

General observations from the study: Average numbers of expanded clones were greater in CD8+ T cells than in CD4+. In the 0.1 to 3.0 mg/kg range, CD4+ and CD8+ blood T cells had expanded clonally by week 6.

Concerning this clone: Its antigen is currently unknown.

Generated by immunoSEQ multiplex PCR, the TCRdb table keeps only in-frame clones and is missing some. This sample yields some 60,000 clones, of which roughly four fifths are seen a single time; about 4.8% belongs to the top ten. V lost 4 bases and J lost 1; bases outside the gene matches: 5. This CDR3 is built from 15 residues. CDR1 is MNHNS, CDR2 SASEGT, per germline. The origin of this receptor is an adult with an advanced solid tumor such as melanoma, head and neck, liver or kidney cancer. Here the sequenced sample was CD4+ or CD8+ T cells sorted from blood, taken in a trial of the OX40 agonist ivuxolimab. The V and J genes are TRBV6-1 and TRBJ1-1; 8 bases align to TRBD1. The CDR3 loop reads CASSVGQGRNTEAFF. The DNA of the CDR3 is TGTGCCAGCAGTGTAGGACAGGGCAGGAACACTGAAGCTTTCTTT.